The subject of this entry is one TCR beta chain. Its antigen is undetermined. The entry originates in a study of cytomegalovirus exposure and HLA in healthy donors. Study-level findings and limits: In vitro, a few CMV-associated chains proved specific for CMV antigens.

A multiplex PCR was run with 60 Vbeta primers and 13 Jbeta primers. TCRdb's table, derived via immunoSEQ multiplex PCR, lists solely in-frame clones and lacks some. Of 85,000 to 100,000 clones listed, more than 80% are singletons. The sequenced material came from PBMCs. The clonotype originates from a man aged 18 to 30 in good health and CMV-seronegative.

CDR3 coding DNA: TGTGCCAGTAGTATCTCCACCACAGGGAGCCGTATCTATGGCTACACCTTC. Its protein product is CASSISTTGSRIYGYTF. The genes are TRBV19 and TRBJ1-2; a weak D match, TRBD1 (6 bases). Trimming pared 3 bases from V and 4 bases from J, leaving 21 bases between. The CDR3 length is 17 residues. Germline-derived CDR1 and CDR2 are LNHDA and SQIVND (reference sequence).